This T cell receptor beta chain was recovered during a study of blood T cell repertoires in COVID-19. At the level of the study: Material from acute and convalescent COVID-19 was sourced from the United States, Italy and Spain. In each case, the material was cDNA or gDNA derived from T cells, B-cell-depleted T cells, or PBMCs.

Original processing methods: Estimated nucleated cell counts came from reference gene primer amplification. This table comes from immunoSEQ multiplex PCR, and its TCRdb copy is limited to in-frame clones, with some not included. V, J and clone size derive from that table, while D and trimming were established from the DNA sequence. This table has 250,000 to 300,000 clones, 86% appearing once. The V gene lost 4 bases and the J gene lost 0 bases, with 15 bases spanning the gap. This CDR3 spans 17 amino acids. CDR1 is LGHDT and CDR2 is YNNKEL in the germline V gene (reference sequence). The chain has TRBV3-1 (or the pseudogene TRBV3-2) and TRBJ1-4; tentatively, D is TRBD1 (6 bases). Input material: peripheral blood. The receptor was derived from a young man with active or convalescent COVID-19. The CDR3 nucleotides are TGTGCCAGCAGCCCCGCCGGACAGTCCTCAACTAATGAAAAACTGTTTTTT. This sequence encodes CASSPAGQSSTNEKLFF.